Presented here are 19 T cell receptor beta chains from one specimen sequenced in a study of cytomegalovirus exposure and HLA in healthy donors. 60 Vbeta and 13 Jbeta primers were used in PCR. Assay: immunoSEQ multiplex PCR; the TCRdb copy retains only in-frame clones and omits some. The sample holds around 200,000 clones; around 84% are singletons and the top ten take more than 0.95%. The sequenced sample consisted of PBMCs. The receptor set was obtained from a girl aged 2-9 years in good health and CMV-seropositive.

This chain links TRBV11-2 with TRBJ2-1, with 7 bases matching TRBD2. There are 16 residues in the CDR3. Trimming removed 5 bases from V and 0 bases from J; junction bases left unmatched: 7. Germline CDR1 is SGHAT and CDR2 is FQNNGV. The CDR3 region is CASSPPGGPSYNEQFF. The CDR3 DNA reads as TGTGCCAGCAGCCCCCCGGGAGGCCCCTCCTACAATGAGCAGTTCTTC.

V usage is TRBV28 and J usage is TRBJ2-7; 13 nucleotides match TRBD2. Germline trimming cut 5 bases from V and 6 bases from J; bases unmatched to any gene: 4. The CDR3 sequence is 14 residues long. Germline V gene lookup returns CDR1 MDHEN and CDR2 SYDVKM. In DNA, the CDR3 is TGTGCCAGCAGTCGTGGACTAGCGGGAGTCGAGCAGTACTTC. This codes for CASSRGLAGVEQYF.

This clone has only one observation. The genes are TRBV7-8 and TRBJ1-1; weak D call: TRBD1 (6 bases). CDR3 length: 16 residues. Trimming cost V 3 bases and J 6 bases, with 20 bases left between them. Germline V gene sequence: CDR1 SGHVS, CDR2 FQNEAQ. DNA for the CDR3: TGTGCCAGCAGCTTTCACACAGGGTTAACGAGGGCTGAAGCTTTCTTT. Translated: CASSFHTGLTRAEAFF.

CDR3 amino acids: CASSPTAGLGEKLFF. The CDR3 DNA sequence: TGTGCCAGCAGCCCCACCGCAGGGTTGGGTGAAAAACTGTTTTTT. The J gene is TRBJ1-4, the V gene TRBV5-4; maybe TRBD1 (5 bases). V was cut by 4 bases and J by 7 bases, with 17 bases left in between. The CDR3 is made up of 15 amino acids. The germline V gene has CDR1 SGHNT and CDR2 YYREEE (reference sequence).

The chain carries TRBV27 and TRBJ1-5, with D tentatively TRBD1 (5 bases). With 3 bases removed from V and 0 bases from J, the gap between germline ends came to 15 bases. The CDR3 has 17 residues. Germline-derived CDR1 and CDR2 are MNHEY and SMNVEV (reference sequence). CDR3 protein: CASSFLAGPHSNQPQHF. The CDR3 DNA reads as TGTGCCAGCAGTTTTCTCGCGGGGCCACATAGCAATCAGCCCCAGCATTTT.

The J gene is TRBJ1-1, the V gene TRBV4-1; TRBD1 matches at 7 bases. Germline V CDR1 and CDR2: MGHRA, YSYEKL. Losses at the gene ends were 2 bases for V and 5 bases for J; bases not matched to a gene: 14. The CDR3 consists of 17 residues. The CDR3 loop is CASSQSPRGRLGTEAFF. The CDR3 DNA is TGCGCCAGCAGCCAAAGTCCTAGGGGGCGATTGGGAACTGAAGCTTTCTTT.

This clone was recorded only once. The chain is built from TRBV4-2 and TRBJ2-3, with D tentatively TRBD2 (5 bases). Trimming pared 0 bases from V and 0 bases from J, leaving 10 bases between. The CDR3 has 16 amino acids. The germline gives CDR1 LGHNA, CDR2 YNFKEQ. CDR3 residues: CASSQDPAESTDTQYF. In DNA, the CDR3 is TGTGCCAGCAGCCAAGATCCAGCGGAGAGCACAGATACGCAGTATTTT.

The V and J genes are TRBV28 and TRBJ2-2; weak D call: TRBD2 (5 bases). The CDR3 runs to 18 residues. The V and J ends lost 3 bases and 5 bases respectively, with 22 bases between them. The germline CDR1 and CDR2 sequences are MDHEN and SYDVKM. CDR3 bases: TGTGCCAGCAGTTTGCCCCGTTGGAGCGGAGGCGGGACCGGGGAGCTGTTTTTT. It codes for CASSLPRWSGGGTGELFF.

The V gene is TRBV2, the J gene TRBJ2-4, with D maybe TRBD2 (7 bases). The V gene lost 6 bases and the J gene lost 5 bases, with 20 bases spanning the gap. The germline V gene encodes CDR1 SNHLY and CDR2 FYNNEI. There are 16 residues in the CDR3. CDR3 sequence: CASRGGGQGWENIQYF. The CDR3 DNA is TGTGCCAGCAGGGGAGGGGGGCAGGGTTGGGAAAACATTCAGTACTTC.

The V gene is TRBV14, the J gene TRBJ1-5, with a tentative D call TRBD1 (5 bases). CDR1 SGHDN and CDR2 FVKESK come from the germline V gene. With 0 bases removed from V and 3 bases from J, the gap between germline ends came to 12 bases. The CDR3 contains 16 residues. Here the CDR3 reads CASSQDFDSDNQPQHF. The CDR3, as DNA: TGTGCCAGCAGCCAAGATTTTGACAGCGACAATCAGCCCCAGCATTTT. The full variable domain, completed using reference TRBV14 and TRBJ1-5, is EAGVTQFPSHSVIEKGQTVTLRCDPISGHDNLYWYRRVMGKEIKFLLHFVKESKQDESGMPNNRFLAERTGGTYSTLKVQPAELEDSGVYFCASSQDFDSDNQPQHFGDGTRLSIL.

The CDR3: CASSTIGGGRAEAFF. For the CDR3, the DNA is TGTGCCAGCAGCACGATCGGGGGGGGTCGGGCTGAAGCTTTCTTT. The chain couples TRBV7-3 to TRBJ1-1; perhaps TRBD1 as D (5 bases). The CDR3 is made up of 15 amino acids. Per the germline V gene, CDR1 is SGHTA and CDR2 is FQGTGA. V gave up 5 bases and J gave up 6 bases, with 19 bases separating them.

J is TRBJ2-7 and V is TRBV2; D is possibly TRBD2 (5 bases). Looked up from germline, CDR1 is SNHLY and CDR2 is FYNNEI. The V and J ends lost 4 bases and 4 bases respectively, with 5 bases between them. The CDR3 covers 11 residues. Here the CDR3 DNA reads TGTGCCAGCAGTGGGGAGTACGAGCAGTACTTC. Protein product: CASSGEYEQYF.

V usage is TRBV7-3 and J usage is TRBJ2-3; 12 bases map to TRBD2. CDR1 and CDR2 (germline): SGHTA, FQGTGA. V dropped 6 bases and J dropped 6; count of bases not matched to a gene: 4. CDR3 length equals 14 residues. The CDR3 protein is CASSSSGRVDTQYF. The CDR3 DNA is TGTGCCAGCAGTTCTAGCGGGAGGGTTGATACGCAGTATTTT.

The CDR3 here is CASSFTWEKLFF. Written as DNA, the CDR3 is TGTGCCAGCAGCTTTACATGGGAAAAACTGTTTTTT. This chain joins TRBV7-9 and TRBJ1-4, with D uncertain. The CDR3 length is 12 residues. Germline V CDR1 and CDR2: SEHNR, FQNEAQ (reference sequence). Trimming removed 3 bases from V and 8 bases from J, with 7 bases in between.

This sequence joins TRBV5-6 and TRBJ1-5; unclear D gene. Germline V CDR1 and CDR2: SGHDT, YYEEEE. The CDR3 totals 16 residues. V was shortened by 5 bases and J by 0 bases, with 15 bases between the two germline ends. CDR3 protein: CASRQLRHSSNQPQHF. Here the CDR3 DNA reads TGTGCCAGCAGACAACTTCGTCACAGTAGCAATCAGCCCCAGCATTTT.

The V gene is TRBV5-1, the J gene TRBJ2-7; 10 nucleotides line up with TRBD1. CDR3 length: 15 residues. In germline, CDR1 is SGHRS, CDR2 YFSETQ. With 4 bases clipped from V and 0 bases from J, the junction kept 4 bases outside the gene matches. This chain's CDR3 is CASSPGTGVSYEQYF. The CDR3 region has the DNA TGCGCCAGCAGCCCGGGGACAGGGGTCTCCTACGAGCAGTACTTC. Full variable domain (outside the CDR3, taken from reference TRBV5-1 and TRBJ2-7): KAGVTQTPRYLIKTRGQQVTLSCSPISGHRSVSWYQQTPGQGLQFLFEYFSETQRNKGNFPGRFSGRQFSNSRSEMNVSTLELGDSALYLCASSPGTGVSYEQYFGPGTRLTVT.

This chain connects TRBV4-1 to TRBJ1-2; 10 nucleotides line up with TRBD1. Trimming at V came to 2 bases and at J to 3 bases, leaving 12 bases not matched to a gene. The CDR3 contains 18 residues. Germline V gives CDR1 MGHRA, CDR2 YSYEKL. CDR3 in amino acids: CASSQTPLPGQGYYGYTF. In DNA, the CDR3 is TGCGCCAGCAGCCAAACTCCACTTCCGGGACAGGGGTACTATGGCTACACCTTC.

This chain connects TRBV4-1 to TRBJ1-1; TRBD1 might be the D (5 bases). From germline, CDR1 is MGHRA and CDR2 YSYEKL. This CDR3 has 14 amino acids. Trimming stripped 1 base from V and 1 base from J, with 7 bases between. CDR3 protein: CASSQGQTNTEAFF. CDR3 DNA sequence: TGCGCCAGCAGCCAAGGACAGACGAACACTGAAGCTTTCTTT.

The CDR3 loop is CASRPRPAGYEQYF. In nucleotides, the CDR3 is TGTGCCAGCAGACCCCGGCCCGCAGGGTACGAGCAGTACTTC. V and J are TRBV27 and TRBJ2-7; possible D gene TRBD1, 5 bases. V lost 6 bases to trimming and J lost 4 bases, with 16 bases between them. The CDR3 has 14 amino acids. CDR1 MNHEY and CDR2 SMNVEV come from the germline V gene (reference sequence).